A selection of T cell receptor beta chains follows, all from one sample in a study of cytomegalovirus exposure and HLA in healthy donors. Sequenced by immunoSEQ multiplex PCR; TCRdb stores in-frame clones only, minus some. The sample has 220,000 or so clones, 75% to 95% seen once. The sample taken for sequencing was PBMCs. All receptors come from a woman between 18 and 29 years old in good health and CMV-seronegative. The CDR3 runs from the conserved cysteine through the conserved F or W. The D gene is left open where the match is weak.

j_call: TRBJ2-7
v_call: TRBV5-4
d_call: -
cdr3_nt: TGTGCCAGCAGCTTGGGTTCCCCGACAGTTAGCTACGAGCAGTACTTC
cdr3_aa: CASSLGSPTVSYEQYF

j_call: TRBJ2-7
v_call: TRBV5-4
d_call: -
cdr3_nt: TGTGCCAGCAGCTTGGGAGGCCCATACGAGCAGTACTTC
cdr3_aa: CASSLGGPYEQYF

j_call: TRBJ1-2
v_call: TRBV7-2
d_call: TRBD1
cdr3_nt: TGTGCCAGCAGCTCCGTCCTATTGACAGGGGGCGACTATGGCTACACCTTC
cdr3_aa: CASSSVLLTGGDYGYTF

j_call: TRBJ1-1
v_call: TRBV15
d_call: -
cdr3_nt: TGTGCCACCAGCAGGGGGCGGGGTCCTCCTGCGAACACTGAAGCTTTCTTT
cdr3_aa: CATSRGRGPPANTEAFF

j_call: TRBJ2-7
v_call: TRBV6-5
d_call: -
cdr3_nt: TGTGCCAGCAGTTACGGGCAGGGAGGCTACGAGCAGTACTTC
cdr3_aa: CASSYGQGGYEQYF

j_call: TRBJ1-5
v_call: TRBV2
d_call: -
cdr3_nt: TGTGCCAGCAGTGACTGGGCAGGGGCCAATCAGCCCCAGCATTTT
cdr3_aa: CASSDWAGANQPQHF

j_call: TRBJ2-1
v_call: TRBV28
d_call: -
cdr3_nt: TGTGCCAGCAGTTTACTCTCCCAAGGGGTCCCCTACAATGAGCAGTTCTTC
cdr3_aa: CASSLLSQGVPYNEQFF

j_call: TRBJ1-1
v_call: TRBV18
d_call: -
cdr3_nt: TGTGCCAGCTCACCACGGCACCAGAACACTGAAGCTTTCTTT
cdr3_aa: CASSPRHQNTEAFF

j_call: TRBJ2-2
v_call: TRBV10-1
d_call: TRBD2
cdr3_nt: TGCGCCAGCAGTGGGGGACTAGCGGGAGCCACCGGGGAGCTGTTTTTT
cdr3_aa: CASSGGLAGATGELFF

j_call: TRBJ1-5
v_call: TRBV6-1
d_call: -
cdr3_nt: TGTGCCAGCAGTGGGATAGGACACCTTAGCAATCAGCCCCAGCATTTT
cdr3_aa: CASSGIGHLSNQPQHF

j_call: TRBJ2-5
v_call: TRBV5-1
d_call: -
cdr3_nt: TGCGCCAGCAGCCGAAGAGCGAATTCAGCGCAAGAGACCCAGTACTTC
cdr3_aa: CASSRRANSAQETQYF

j_call: TRBJ2-5
v_call: TRBV5-4
d_call: TRBD2
cdr3_nt: TGTGCCAGCAGCTTTCGGGGGGTGGAGACCCAGTACTTC
cdr3_aa: CASSFRGVETQYF

j_call: TRBJ1-2
v_call: TRBV6-5
d_call: TRBD1
cdr3_nt: TGTGCCAGCAGTTACTCCCACCAGGGGGCCGGGGGCTACACCTTC
cdr3_aa: CASSYSHQGAGGYTF